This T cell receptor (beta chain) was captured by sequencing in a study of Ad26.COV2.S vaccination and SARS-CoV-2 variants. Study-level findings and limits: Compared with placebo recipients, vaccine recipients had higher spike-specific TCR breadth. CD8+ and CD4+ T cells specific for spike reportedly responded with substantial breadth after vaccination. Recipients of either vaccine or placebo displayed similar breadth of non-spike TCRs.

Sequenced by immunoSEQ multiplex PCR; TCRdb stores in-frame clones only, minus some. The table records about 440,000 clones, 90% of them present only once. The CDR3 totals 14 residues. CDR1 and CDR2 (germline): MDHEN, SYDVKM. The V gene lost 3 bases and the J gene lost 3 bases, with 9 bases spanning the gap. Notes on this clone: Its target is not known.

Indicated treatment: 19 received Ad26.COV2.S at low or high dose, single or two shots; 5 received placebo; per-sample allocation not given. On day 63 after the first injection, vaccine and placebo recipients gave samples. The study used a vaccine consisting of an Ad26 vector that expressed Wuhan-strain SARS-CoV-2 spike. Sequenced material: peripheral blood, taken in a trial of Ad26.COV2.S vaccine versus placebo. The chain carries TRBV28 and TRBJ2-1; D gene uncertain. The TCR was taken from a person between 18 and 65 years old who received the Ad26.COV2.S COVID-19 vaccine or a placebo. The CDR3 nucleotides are TGTGCCAGCAGTTTGTTTGTCGACTACAATGAGCAGTTCTTC. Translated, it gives CASSLFVDYNEQFF.